This is a list of T cell receptor beta chains from one sample in a study of cytomegalovirus exposure and HLA in healthy donors. Using immunoSEQ multiplex PCR, the repertoire was profiled, and TCRdb retains in-frame clones only, with some absent. Of around 140,000 clones listed, roughly 78% were seen once; the top ten hold about 3.9%. Specimen: PBMCs. The receptors shown here come from a man aged 45-60 years in good health and CMV-seropositive. The CDR3 runs from the conserved cysteine through the conserved F or W. The D gene is left open where the match is weak. Rows may omit the clone size; those that give it use once, few, many or a size class.

d_gene	abundance	v_gene	j_gene	CDR3aa	CDR3nt
TRBD1	.	TRBV6-6	TRBJ1-2	CASSQTGTYYGYTF	TGTGCCAGCAGTCAGACAGGGACCTATTATGGCTACACCTTC
TRBD2	.	TRBV6-1	TRBJ2-1	CASSETSGSYNEQFF	TGTGCCAGCAGTGAGACTAGCGGGAGCTACAATGAGCAGTTCTTC
TRBD1	few	TRBV2	TRBJ1-5	CASSWDRGNQPQHF	TGTGCCAGCAGCTGGGACAGGGGAAATCAGCCCCAGCATTTT
.	.	TRBV15	TRBJ1-1	CATSRGGQMNTEAFF	TGTGCCACCAGCAGAGGGGGGCAGATGAACACTGAAGCTTTCTTT
TRBD1	.	TRBV6-5	TRBJ1-1	CASSLDRGGNTEAFF	TGTGCCAGCAGTCTGGACAGGGGAGGGAACACTGAAGCTTTCTTT
.	few	TRBV28	TRBJ2-3	CASSRAGPGTDTQYF	TGTGCCAGCAGTCGGGCGGGGCCCGGCACAGATACGCAGTATTTT
.	.	TRBV19	TRBJ2-3	CASTGNGIPSSDTQYF	TGTGCCAGTACCGGGAACGGGATACCTTCTTCAGATACGCAGTATTTT
TRBD2	.	TRBV5-1	TRBJ2-1	CASSLVVGTSGSGFF	TGCGCCAGCAGCTTGGTAGTCGGGACTAGCGGGAGTGGGTTCTTC
.	few	TRBV5-1	TRBJ2-5	CASSLGGRGFETQYF	TGCGCCAGCAGCTTGGGAGGCAGGGGATTTGAGACCCAGTACTTC
TRBD1	few	TRBV27	TRBJ1-1	CASSSDRGFSEAFF	TGTGCCAGCAGTTCCGACAGGGGGTTCTCTGAAGCTTTCTTT
.	.	TRBV7-9	TRBJ1-2	CASSLEGAGAGYTF	TGTGCCAGCAGCTTAGAAGGGGCAGGGGCTGGCTACACCTTC
TRBD2	.	TRBV5-1	TRBJ2-1	CASSFLAGSYNEQFF	TGCGCCAGCAGCTTTCTAGCGGGATCCTACAATGAGCAGTTCTTC
TRBD1	.	TRBV6-1	TRBJ2-2	CALGRGRNTGELFF	TGTGCCCTGGGTAGGGGGCGAAACACCGGGGAGCTGTTTTTT
TRBD1	.	TRBV9	TRBJ2-1	CASSLQGLPYNEQFF	TGTGCCAGCAGCCTACAGGGGCTCCCCTACAATGAGCAGTTCTTC
TRBD1	.	TRBV2	TRBJ1-3	CASNPQGSRGSGNTIYF	TGTGCCAGCAACCCACAGGGGTCAAGAGGCTCTGGAAACACCATATATTTT
.	.	TRBV4-1	TRBJ2-7	CASTPPGSNEQYF	TGCGCCAGCACCCCACCAGGGTCGAACGAGCAGTACTTC
.	.	TRBV15	TRBJ2-1	CATSRAGQYNEQFF	TGTGCCACCAGCAGAGCAGGTCAATACAATGAGCAGTTCTTC
TRBD1	.	TRBV27	TRBJ1-2	CASSTIIDRGQNYGYTF	TGTGCCAGCAGTACGATTATTGACAGGGGGCAGAACTATGGCTACACCTTC
.	many	TRBV7-2	TRBJ2-7	CASSLDGTLDEQYF	TGTGCCAGCAGCTTAGATGGTACTCTCGACGAGCAGTACTTC
TRBD2	.	TRBV7-3	TRBJ2-4	CASSPGLEINIQYF	TGTGCCAGCAGCCCTGGACTAGAGATAAACATTCAGTACTTC
TRBD1	.	TRBV13	TRBJ2-7	CASSLGTGGRSKQYF	TGTGCCAGCAGCTTAGGGACAGGGGGCAGGTCTAAGCAGTACTTC
TRBD1	few	TRBV4-3	TRBJ2-1	CASSQDVTGGYNEQFF	TGCGCCAGCAGCCAAGACGTCACAGGGGGCTATAATGAGCAGTTCTTC
TRBD1	few	TRBV19	TRBJ1-1	CASREQGGAFF	TGTGCCAGCAGAGAACAGGGGGGAGCTTTCTTT
.	.	TRBV2	TRBJ1-4	CASSGEVNEKLFF	TGTGCCAGTTCCGGGGAGGTTAATGAAAAACTGTTTTTT
.	.	TRBV5-1	TRBJ1-1	CASSLLDSLNQNTEAFF	TGCGCCAGCAGCTTGTTGGACAGCTTAAATCAGAACACTGAAGCTTTCTTT
.	.	TRBV7-2	TRBJ1-5	CASSRDNGNQPQHF	TGTGCCAGCAGTCGGGACAATGGCAATCAGCCCCAGCATTTT
.	once	TRBV2	TRBJ2-2	CASRGWALSSPTGELFF	TGTGCCAGCAGGGGTTGGGCCCTCTCTTCCCCCACCGGGGAGCTGTTTTTT
TRBD2	.	TRBV6-6	TRBJ2-5	CASSYSLAGVETQYF	TGTGCCAGCAGTTACTCACTAGCGGGAGTAGAGACCCAGTACTTC
TRBD1	.	TRBV2	TRBJ1-4	CASSVSGGEKLFF	TGTGCCAGCAGTGTCTCAGGGGGTGAAAAACTGTTTTTT
.	.	TRBV6-1	TRBJ1-4	CASKPSTAGNEKLFF	TGTGCCAGCAAGCCTTCGACAGCGGGTAATGAAAAACTGTTTTTT
.	.	TRBV6-5	TRBJ2-1	CASSPRNNEQFF	TGTGCCAGCAGTCCCAGGAACAATGAGCAGTTCTTC
TRBD2	.	TRBV2	TRBJ2-7	CASSEGVAGSLTVEQYF	TGTGCCAGCAGTGAGGGGGTAGCGGGATCCCTTACGGTGGAGCAGTACTTC
.	.	TRBV9	TRBJ1-5	CASSVAAGAGQPQHF	TGTGCCAGCAGCGTAGCTGCGGGGGCAGGGCAGCCCCAGCATTTT
TRBD1	.	TRBV6-6	TRBJ1-5	CASSYGWTGGNQPQHF	TGTGCCAGCAGTTACGGCTGGACAGGGGGCAATCAGCCCCAGCATTTT
.	.	TRBV18	TRBJ1-1	CASSPSLQGLNTEAFF	TGTGCCAGCTCACCCTCACTCCAGGGGTTGAACACTGAAGCTTTCTTT
.	.	TRBV7-2	TRBJ2-5	CASSLIQGETQYF	TGTGCCAGCAGCTTAATCCAGGGGGAGACCCAGTACTTC
.	.	TRBV19	TRBJ1-2	CASTGTENYGYTF	TGTGCCTCCACAGGGACGGAAAATTATGGCTACACCTTC
TRBD1	.	TRBV7-2	TRBJ1-2	CASSPGQGVGNYGYTF	TGTGCCAGCAGCCCCGGACAGGGAGTAGGCAACTATGGCTACACCTTC
TRBD1	once	TRBV19	TRBJ2-3	CASTGGMGTDTQYF	TGTGCCAGCACAGGGGGCATGGGCACAGATACGCAGTATTTT
.	.	TRBV4-1	TRBJ1-2	CASSQEPLANYGYTF	TGCGCCAGCAGCCAAGAGCCCCTAGCTAACTATGGCTACACCTTC
TRBD2	.	TRBV29-1	TRBJ2-3	CSVDPSGRGTDTQYF	TGCAGCGTTGACCCTAGCGGGAGGGGCACAGATACGCAGTATTTT
TRBD1	.	TRBV7-9	TRBJ1-2	CASSLRGDRGHGYTF	TGTGCCAGCAGTCTACGTGGGGACAGGGGCCATGGCTACACCTTC
.	once	TRBV5-5	TRBJ2-7	CASSLRDYEQYF	TGTGCCAGCAGCTTGAGAGACTACGAGCAGTACTTC
TRBD2	.	TRBV14	TRBJ2-7	CASSQLAGVSHEQYF	TGTGCCAGCAGCCAACTAGCGGGAGTGAGCCACGAGCAGTACTTC
TRBD1	.	TRBV4-2	TRBJ1-4	CASSLTERDRDEKLFF	TGTGCCAGCAGCCTCACTGAGCGGGACAGGGATGAAAAACTGTTTTTT